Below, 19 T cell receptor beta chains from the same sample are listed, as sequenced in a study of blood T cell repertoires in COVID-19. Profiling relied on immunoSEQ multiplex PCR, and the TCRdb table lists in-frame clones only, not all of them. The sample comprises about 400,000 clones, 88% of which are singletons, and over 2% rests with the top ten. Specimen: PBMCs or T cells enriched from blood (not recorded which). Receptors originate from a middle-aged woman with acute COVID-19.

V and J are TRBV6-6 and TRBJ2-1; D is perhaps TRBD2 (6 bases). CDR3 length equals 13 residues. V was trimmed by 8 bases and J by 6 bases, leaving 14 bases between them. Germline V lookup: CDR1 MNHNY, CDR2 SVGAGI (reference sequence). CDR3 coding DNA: TGTGCCAGCCGGCGGGACTCGAGCAATGAGCAGTTCTTC. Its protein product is CASRRDSSNEQFF.

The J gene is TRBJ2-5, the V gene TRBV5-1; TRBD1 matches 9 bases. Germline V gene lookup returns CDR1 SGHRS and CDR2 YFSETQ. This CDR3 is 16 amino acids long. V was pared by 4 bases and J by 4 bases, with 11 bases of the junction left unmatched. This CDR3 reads CASSGLATGGRETQYF. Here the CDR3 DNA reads TGCGCCAGCAGCGGCTTGGCGACAGGGGGTCGAGAGACCCAGTACTTC.

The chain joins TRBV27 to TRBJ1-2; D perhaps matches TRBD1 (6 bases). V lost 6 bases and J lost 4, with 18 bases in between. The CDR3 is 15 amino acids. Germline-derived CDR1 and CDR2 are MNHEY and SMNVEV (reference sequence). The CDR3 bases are TGTGCCAGCAGACTTCTTACAGGGAGGGCCTATGGCTACACCTTC. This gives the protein CASRLLTGRAYGYTF.

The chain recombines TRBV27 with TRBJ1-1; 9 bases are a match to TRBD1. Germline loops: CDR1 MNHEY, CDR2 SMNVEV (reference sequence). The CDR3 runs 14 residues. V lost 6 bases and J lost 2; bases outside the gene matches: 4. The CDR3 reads CASRRDRVNTEAFF. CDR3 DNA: TGTGCCAGCAGGAGGGACAGGGTTAACACTGAAGCTTTCTTT.

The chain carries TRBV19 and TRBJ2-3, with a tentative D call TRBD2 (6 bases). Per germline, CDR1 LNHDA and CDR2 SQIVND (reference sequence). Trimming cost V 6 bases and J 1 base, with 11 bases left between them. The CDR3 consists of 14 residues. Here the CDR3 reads CASSPGLGTDTQYF. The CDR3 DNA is TGTGCCAGTAGCCCGGGACTCGGCACAGATACGCAGTATTTT.

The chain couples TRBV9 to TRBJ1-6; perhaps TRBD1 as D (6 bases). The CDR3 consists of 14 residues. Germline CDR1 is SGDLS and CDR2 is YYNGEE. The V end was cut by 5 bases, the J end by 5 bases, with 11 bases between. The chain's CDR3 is CASRPGHDNSPLHF. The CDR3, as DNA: TGTGCCAGCAGACCGGGACACGATAATTCACCCCTCCACTTT.

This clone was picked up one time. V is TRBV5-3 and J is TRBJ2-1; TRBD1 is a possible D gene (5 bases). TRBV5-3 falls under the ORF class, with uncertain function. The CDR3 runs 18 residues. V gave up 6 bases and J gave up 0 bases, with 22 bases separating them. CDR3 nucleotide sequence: TGTGCCAGAACCCGAAGCGAGGTTACAGGAGCCTCCTACAATGAGCAGTTCTTC. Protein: CARTRSEVTGASYNEQFF.

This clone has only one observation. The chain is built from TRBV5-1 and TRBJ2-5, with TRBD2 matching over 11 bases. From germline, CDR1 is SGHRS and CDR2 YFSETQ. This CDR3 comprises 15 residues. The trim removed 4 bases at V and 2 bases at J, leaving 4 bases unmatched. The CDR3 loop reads CASSPGLAAQETQYF. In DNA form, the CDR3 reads TGCGCCAGCAGCCCGGGACTAGCGGCACAAGAGACCCAGTACTTC.

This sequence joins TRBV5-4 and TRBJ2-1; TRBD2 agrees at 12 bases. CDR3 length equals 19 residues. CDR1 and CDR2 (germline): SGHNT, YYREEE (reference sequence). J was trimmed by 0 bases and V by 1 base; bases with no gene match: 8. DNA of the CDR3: TGTGCCAGCAGCTTGAAGGCACTAGCGGGGGGAAGCTCCTACAATGAGCAGTTCTTC. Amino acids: CASSLKALAGGSSYNEQFF.

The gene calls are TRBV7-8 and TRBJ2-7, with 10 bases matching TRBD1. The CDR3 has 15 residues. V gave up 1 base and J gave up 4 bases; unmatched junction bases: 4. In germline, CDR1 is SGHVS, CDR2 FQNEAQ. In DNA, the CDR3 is TGTGCCAGCAGCTTAGGGGGACAGGGGTTATACGAGCAGTACTTC. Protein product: CASSLGGQGLYEQYF. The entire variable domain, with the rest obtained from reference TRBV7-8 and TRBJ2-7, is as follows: GAGVSQSPRYKVAKRGQDVALRCDPISGHVSLFWYQQALGQGPEFLTYFQNEAQLDKSGLPSDRFFAERPEGSVSTLKIQRTQQEDSAVYLCASSLGGQGLYEQYFGPGTRLTVT.

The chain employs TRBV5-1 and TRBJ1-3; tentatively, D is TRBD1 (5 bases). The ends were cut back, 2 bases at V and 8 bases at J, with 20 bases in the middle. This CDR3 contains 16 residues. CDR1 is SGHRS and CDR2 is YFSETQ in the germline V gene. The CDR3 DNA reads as TGCGCCAGCAGCTTTTCGGGGACTCCCGACTCAGACACCATATATTTT. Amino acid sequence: CASSFSGTPDSDTIYF.

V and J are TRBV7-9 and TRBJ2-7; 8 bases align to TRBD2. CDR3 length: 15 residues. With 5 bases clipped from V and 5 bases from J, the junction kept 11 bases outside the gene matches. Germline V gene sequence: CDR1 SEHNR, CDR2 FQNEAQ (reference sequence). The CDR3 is CASSLLRPGRDEQYF. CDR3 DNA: TGTGCCAGCAGCCTACTACGTCCCGGGAGGGACGAGCAGTACTTC. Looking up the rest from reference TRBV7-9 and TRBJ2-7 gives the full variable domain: DTGVSQNPRHKITKRGQNVTFRCDPISEHNRLYWYRQTLGQGPEFLTYFQNEAQLEKSRLLSDRFSAERPKGSFSTLEIQRTEQGDSAMYLCASSLLRPGRDEQYFGPGTRLTVT.

For the CDR3, the DNA is TGTGCCAGCAGCGGCAGGGTGGACACTGAAGCTTTCTTT. Translation gives CASSGRVDTEAFF. The chain couples TRBV12-3 or TRBV12-4 to TRBJ1-1; a weak D match, TRBD1 (5 bases). V was trimmed by 6 bases and J by 3 bases, leaving 11 bases between them. CDR3 length: 13 amino acids.

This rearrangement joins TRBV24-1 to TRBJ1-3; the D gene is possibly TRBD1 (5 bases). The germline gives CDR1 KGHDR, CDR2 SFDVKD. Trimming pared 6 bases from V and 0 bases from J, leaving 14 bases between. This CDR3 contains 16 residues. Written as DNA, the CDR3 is TGTGCCACCAGTCCATCCGGGACTCTCTCTGGAAACACCATATATTTT. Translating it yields CATSPSGTLSGNTIYF.

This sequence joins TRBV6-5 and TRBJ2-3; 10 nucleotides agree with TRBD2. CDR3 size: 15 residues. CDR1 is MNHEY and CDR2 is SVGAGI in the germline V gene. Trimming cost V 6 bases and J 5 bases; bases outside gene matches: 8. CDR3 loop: CASSLSGGAGDTQYF. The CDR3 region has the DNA TGTGCCAGCAGCCTAAGCGGGGGGGCGGGAGATACGCAGTATTTT.

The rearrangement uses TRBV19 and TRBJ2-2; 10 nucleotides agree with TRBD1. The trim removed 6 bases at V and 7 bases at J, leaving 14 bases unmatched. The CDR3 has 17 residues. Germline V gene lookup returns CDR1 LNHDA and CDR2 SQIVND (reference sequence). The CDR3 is CASRPSSGTGADGELFF. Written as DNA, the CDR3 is TGTGCCAGTAGACCCTCTTCCGGGACAGGGGCGGACGGGGAGCTGTTTTTT.

The CDR3 bases are TGTGCCAGCAGCTTTAAGGGACAGGGAAGGTTGAACACTGAAGCTTTCTTT. This encodes CASSFKGQGRLNTEAFF. The chain joins TRBV7-9 to TRBJ1-1, with 9 bases that match TRBD1. V was clipped by 3 bases and J by 0 bases; unmatched bases: 8. The CDR3 is 17 amino acids. Germline CDR1 and CDR2: SEHNR and FQNEAQ (reference sequence).

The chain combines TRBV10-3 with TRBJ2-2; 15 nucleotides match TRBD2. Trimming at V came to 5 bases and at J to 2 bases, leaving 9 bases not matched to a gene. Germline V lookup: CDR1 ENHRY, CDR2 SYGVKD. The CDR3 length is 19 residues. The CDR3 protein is CAISRLGTSGGPNTGELFF. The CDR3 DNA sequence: TGTGCCATCAGTCGACTAGGGACTAGCGGGGGGCCTAACACCGGGGAGCTGTTTTTT.

The CDR3 bases are TGTGCCAGCAGCTTCGGGGGGTCTGGAAACACCATATATTTT. This codes for CASSFGGSGNTIYF. The chain joins TRBV11-2 to TRBJ1-3; possible D gene TRBD1, 5 bases. Per the germline V gene, CDR1 is SGHAT and CDR2 is FQNNGV. V was pared by 3 bases and J by 1 base, with 7 bases between. The CDR3 has 14 residues.